This entry lists 12 T cell receptor beta chains sequenced from one sample in a study of T cells in Graves' hyperthyroidism and ophthalmopathy (dated by TCRdb to the late 2010s). Library method: multiplex PCR. This sample was sequenced with an Illumina HiSeq 2000. TCR beta CDR3 regions were amplified from RNA transcripts. The first round of RT-PCR for the TCR CDR3 was performed with the HTBI primer set and the Qiagen OneStep RT-PCR kit. TCRdb trimmed public reads at Q25 via fastp, called clones via MiXCR and kept in-frame beta chains. Rows are unified per CDR3 protein, each entry keeping the most common DNA and genes. Within this sample are over 700,000 distinct CDR3 sequences, with over 35% of them counted one time only. Of the sample, more than 7% is held by the ten largest clones. Sequenced: blood. Source of these receptors: a man between 18 and 29 years old with Graves' hyperthyroidism.

This chain connects TRBV2 to TRBJ1-3; D call uncertain. Germline V gives CDR1 SNHLY, CDR2 FYNNEI. The CDR3 has 13 amino acids. Trimming removed 3 bases from V and 10 bases from J, with 13 bases in between. The DNA for the CDR3 is TGTGCCAGCAGTGAGGAGTCTGGGGAGACCATATATTTT. Protein: CASSEESGETIYF.

This clonotype was seen a few times. This chain joins TRBV6-1 and TRBJ2-7, with TRBD1 matching 9 bases. Germline V lookup: CDR1 MNHNS, CDR2 SASEGT. The junction had 8 bases not matched to a gene; V was cut back by 6 bases and J by 5 bases. The CDR3 covers 14 residues. The CDR3 DNA reads TGTGCCAGCAGCCCCGGGACAGGGATCCACGAGCAGTACTTC. Amino acid sequence: CASSPGTGIHEQYF.

J is TRBJ1-5 and V is TRBV19; TRBD1 matches 8 bases. The V gene's germline CDR1 is LNHDA and CDR2 SQIVND (reference sequence). The CDR3 consists of 13 residues. V trimming: 0 bases; J trimming: 13 bases; junction bases outside the gene matches: 5. The CDR3 bases are TGTGCCAGTAGTATAGAACTTCGGACAGGGCAGCATTTT. It encodes CASSIELRTGQHF.

This clonotype appeared a few times. The gene calls are TRBV9 and TRBJ1-1; D uncertain. CDR1 SGDLS and CDR2 YYNGEE come from the germline V gene. The CDR3 has 13 residues. The V end lost 4 bases, the J end lost 5 bases, and 12 bases lay between the germline ends. The CDR3 DNA reads as TGTGCCAGCAGCTTATCAGCGAGAACTGAAGCTTTCTTT. Its protein is CASSLSARTEAFF. The variable domain in full, completed from reference TRBV9 and TRBJ1-1, reads DSGVTQTPKHLITATGQRVTLRCSPRSGDLSVYWYQQSLDQGLQFLIQYYNGEERAKGNILERFSAQQFPDLHSELNLSSLELGDSALYFCASSLSARTEAFFGQGTRLTVV.

This rearrangement joins TRBV25-1 to TRBJ2-5, with 9 positions matching TRBD2. Germline V gives CDR1 MGHDK, CDR2 SYGVNS. Germline trimming cut 5 bases from V and 6 bases from J; bases unmatched to any gene: 16. This CDR3 region has 17 residues. The chain's CDR3 is CASSYDGKLAGAKTQYF. CDR3 nucleotides: TGTGCCAGCAGTTACGATGGGAAACTAGCGGGTGCAAAGACCCAGTACTTC.

With respect to this clonotype: Mismatch with germline at one junction end may stem from a read error. The chain is built from TRBV20-1 and TRBJ2-6; D is undetermined. This CDR3 has 10 residues. CDR1 is DFQATT and CDR2 is SNEGSKA in the germline V gene (reference sequence). The CDR3 is CSARVYTEAF. CDR3 bases: TGCAGTGCTAGAGTATACACTGAAGCTTTC.

This clonotype was counted a few times. This rearrangement joins TRBV4-1 to TRBJ1-2; 7 positions match TRBD1. The V gene's germline CDR1 is MGHRA and CDR2 YSYEKL. CDR3 length: 15 residues. With 0 bases clipped from V and 7 bases from J, the junction kept 8 bases outside the gene matches. The CDR3 DNA is TGCGCCAGCAGCCAAGACCCTCAGGGGGATGCTGGCTACACCTTC. Its protein is CASSQDPQGDAGYTF.

A single count supports this clonotype. The junction departs from germline at one end; a sequencing error may be responsible. V gene TRBV29-1 combines with J gene TRBJ2-7; D gene uncertain. The CDR3 sequence is 8 residues long. Germline-derived CDR1 and CDR2 are SQVTM and ANQGSEA. CDR3 nucleotides: TGCAGCGTTGAAGGGCAGGACTTC. Its protein product is CSVEGQDF.

In the case of this clonotype: One end of the junction varies from germline; a read error may be responsible. The chain joins TRBV29-1 to TRBJ2-6, with D perhaps matching TRBD1 (6 bases). This CDR3 has 11 residues. Looked up from germline, CDR1 is SQVTM and CDR2 is ANQGSEA. The CDR3 loop is CSVARGGTEAF. The CDR3 nucleotides are TGCAGCGTGGCCAGGGGTGGTACTGAAGCTTTC.

This clonotype was detected ten times or more. The chain couples TRBV12-3 or TRBV12-4 to TRBJ1-5; no clear D gene. The CDR3 sequence is 14 residues long. V was clipped by 5 bases and J by 5 bases, with 13 bases between them. This chain's CDR3 is CASSVSVGDQPQHF. As DNA, the CDR3 is TGTGCCAGCAGTGTTTCGGTTGGGGATCAGCCCCAGCATTTT.

This chain connects TRBV12-3 or TRBV12-4 to TRBJ2-7; 7 nucleotides match TRBD2. This CDR3 has 13 amino acids. J lost 6 bases, V lost 5 bases, and 7 bases had no gene match. The CDR3 reads CASSASGEFEQYF. In nucleotides, the CDR3 is TGTGCCAGCAGTGCGAGCGGGGAATTCGAGCAGTACTTC.

As to this clonotype: A much larger clonotype is one base distant, so this may be a read error. The chain links TRBV7-9 to TRBJ2-7; TRBD2 matches at 7 bases. Germline values: CDR1 SEHNR, CDR2 FQNEAQ (reference sequence). CDR3 size: 14 residues. The CDR3 here is CASRSTSFSNEQYF. The DNA of the CDR3 is TGTGCCAGTCGCTCGACTAGCTTCTCCAACGAGCAGTACTTC. Supplemented by reference TRBV7-9 and TRBJ2-7, the full variable domain reads DTGVSQNPRHKITKRGQNVTFRCDPISEHNRLYWYRQTLGQGPEFLTYFQNEAQLEKSRLLSDRFSAERPKGSFSTLEIQRTEQGDSAMYLCASRSTSFSNEQYFGPGTRLTVT.